This TCR beta chain appears in the sequencing data of a study of shared clonotypes between healthy human individuals. Notes on the study in general: Clonotype sharing among donors likely depends on sequencing depth.

The table came from immunoSEQ multiplex PCR; TCRdb's copy has only in-frame clones and leaves some out. The sample carries about 480,000 clones, 79% recorded once. The CDR3 runs to 12 residues. To note about this clone: Antigen specificity is unknown.

The clonotype originates from a middle-aged woman in good health. Some clones in this sample may be carry-over from other donors' samples. The rearrangement links TRBV21-1 to TRBJ2-7; no check of the table's D call, TRBD2, against the DNA was made. TRBV21-1 is a pseudogene. The sample comprised PBMCs. The CDR3 sequence: CASRPLDCEQYF. CDR3 in DNA: TGTGCCAGCAGGCCCCTGGACTGCGAGCAGTACTTC.